There are a few counts of the clone carrying this T cell receptor (beta chain). The data originate from a study of T-cell reconstitution after alpha-beta-depleted transplantation in children. The CDR3 is made up of 13 amino acids. The germline V gene encodes CDR1 SGHRS and CDR2 YFSETQ. V lost 6 bases, J lost 6 bases, and 16 bases lay in between. As it was prepared, the TCRbeta library received unique molecular identifiers. MiXCR, applied by TCRdb to the PCR reads, yields one record per CDR3 protein. The sample lists fewer than 550,000 distinct CDR3 sequences, 11% occurring once. This sequence originates from a human donor who donated a stem cell graft to a child with acute myeloid leukemia. The chain combines TRBV5-1 with TRBJ2-7; D possibly corresponds to TRBD1 (6 bases). The sample in question was PBMCs from the stem cell graft donor, obtained from the stem cell graft. CDR3 sequence (DNA): TGCGCCAGCAACCTAATCACGGACAGCGAGCAGTACTTC. Translating gives CASNLITDSEQYF.